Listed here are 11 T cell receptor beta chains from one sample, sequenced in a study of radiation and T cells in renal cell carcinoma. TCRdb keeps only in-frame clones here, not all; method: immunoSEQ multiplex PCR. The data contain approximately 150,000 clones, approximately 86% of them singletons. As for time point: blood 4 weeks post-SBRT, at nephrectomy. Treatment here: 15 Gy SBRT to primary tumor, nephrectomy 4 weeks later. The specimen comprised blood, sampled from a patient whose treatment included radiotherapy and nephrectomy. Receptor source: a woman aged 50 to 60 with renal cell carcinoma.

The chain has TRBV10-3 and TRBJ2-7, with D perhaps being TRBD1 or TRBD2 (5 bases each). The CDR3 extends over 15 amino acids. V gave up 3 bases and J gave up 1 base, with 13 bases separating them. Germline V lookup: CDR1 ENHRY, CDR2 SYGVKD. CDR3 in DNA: TGTGCCATCAGTGATAGAGGGGAATTATCCTACGAGCAGTACTTC. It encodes CAISDRGELSYEQYF.

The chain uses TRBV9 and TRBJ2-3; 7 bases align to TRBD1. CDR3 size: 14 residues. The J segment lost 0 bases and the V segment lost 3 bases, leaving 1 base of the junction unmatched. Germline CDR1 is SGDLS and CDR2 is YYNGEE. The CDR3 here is CASSEDRSTDTQYF. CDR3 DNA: TGTGCCAGCAGCGAGGACAGGAGCACAGATACGCAGTATTTT.

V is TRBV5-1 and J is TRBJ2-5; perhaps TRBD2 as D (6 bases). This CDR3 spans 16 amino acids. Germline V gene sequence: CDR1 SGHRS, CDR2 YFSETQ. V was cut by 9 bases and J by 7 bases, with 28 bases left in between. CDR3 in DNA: TGCGCCAACAAAGTGGGGAAAGTGGGGGGTAAGGGGACCCAGTACTTC. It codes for CANKVGKVGGKGTQYF.

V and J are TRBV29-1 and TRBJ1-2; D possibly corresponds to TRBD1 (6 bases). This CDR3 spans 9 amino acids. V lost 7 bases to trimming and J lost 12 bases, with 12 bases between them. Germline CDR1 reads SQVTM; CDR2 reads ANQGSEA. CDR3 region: CSAGDTDTF. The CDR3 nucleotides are TGCAGCGCCGGGGACACCGACACCTTC.

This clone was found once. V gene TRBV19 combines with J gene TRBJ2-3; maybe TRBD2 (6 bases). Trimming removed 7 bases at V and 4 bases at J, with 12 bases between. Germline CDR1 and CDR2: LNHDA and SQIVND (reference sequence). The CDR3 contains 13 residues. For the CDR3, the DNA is TGTGCCAGTATCCCCCCGGGGGCAGATACGCAGTATTTT. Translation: CASIPPGADTQYF.

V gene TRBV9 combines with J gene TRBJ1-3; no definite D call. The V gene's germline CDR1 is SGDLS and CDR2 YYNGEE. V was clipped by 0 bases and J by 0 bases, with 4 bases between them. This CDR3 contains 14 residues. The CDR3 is CASSVDDSGNTIYF. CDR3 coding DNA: TGTGCCAGCAGCGTAGACGACTCTGGAAACACCATATATTTT.

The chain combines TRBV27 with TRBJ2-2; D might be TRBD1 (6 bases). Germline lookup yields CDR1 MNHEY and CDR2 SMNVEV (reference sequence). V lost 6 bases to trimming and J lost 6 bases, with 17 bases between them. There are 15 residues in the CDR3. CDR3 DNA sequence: TGTGCCAGCAGGCCTAACAGGGTGATTGCCGGGGAGCTGTTTTTT. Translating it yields CASRPNRVIAGELFF.

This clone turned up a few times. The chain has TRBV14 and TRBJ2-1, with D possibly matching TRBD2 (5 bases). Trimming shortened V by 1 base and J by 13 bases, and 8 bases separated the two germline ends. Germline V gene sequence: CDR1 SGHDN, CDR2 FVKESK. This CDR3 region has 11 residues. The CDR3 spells CASSQVAIQFF. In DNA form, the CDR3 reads TGTGCCAGCAGCCAAGTAGCGATTCAGTTCTTC.

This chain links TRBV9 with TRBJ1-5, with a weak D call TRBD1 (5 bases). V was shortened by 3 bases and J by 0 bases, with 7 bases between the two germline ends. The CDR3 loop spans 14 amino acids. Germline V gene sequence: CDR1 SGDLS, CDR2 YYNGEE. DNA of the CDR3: TGTGCCAGCAGCGCCGACAGTAGCAATCAGCCCCAGCATTTT. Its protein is CASSADSSNQPQHF.

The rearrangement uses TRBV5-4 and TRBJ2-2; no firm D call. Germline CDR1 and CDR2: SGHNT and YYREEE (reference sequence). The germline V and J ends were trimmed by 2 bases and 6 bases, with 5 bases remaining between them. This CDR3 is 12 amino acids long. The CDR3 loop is CASSFQSGELFF. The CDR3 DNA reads TGTGCCAGCAGCTTCCAATCCGGGGAGCTGTTTTTT.

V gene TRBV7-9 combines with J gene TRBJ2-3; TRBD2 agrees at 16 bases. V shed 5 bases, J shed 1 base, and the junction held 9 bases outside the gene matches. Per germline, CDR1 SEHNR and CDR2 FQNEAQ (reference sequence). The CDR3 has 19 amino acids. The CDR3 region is CASSRHLGTSGGGTDTQYF. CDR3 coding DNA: TGTGCCAGCAGCCGTCACCTAGGGACTAGCGGGGGGGGCACAGATACGCAGTATTTT.